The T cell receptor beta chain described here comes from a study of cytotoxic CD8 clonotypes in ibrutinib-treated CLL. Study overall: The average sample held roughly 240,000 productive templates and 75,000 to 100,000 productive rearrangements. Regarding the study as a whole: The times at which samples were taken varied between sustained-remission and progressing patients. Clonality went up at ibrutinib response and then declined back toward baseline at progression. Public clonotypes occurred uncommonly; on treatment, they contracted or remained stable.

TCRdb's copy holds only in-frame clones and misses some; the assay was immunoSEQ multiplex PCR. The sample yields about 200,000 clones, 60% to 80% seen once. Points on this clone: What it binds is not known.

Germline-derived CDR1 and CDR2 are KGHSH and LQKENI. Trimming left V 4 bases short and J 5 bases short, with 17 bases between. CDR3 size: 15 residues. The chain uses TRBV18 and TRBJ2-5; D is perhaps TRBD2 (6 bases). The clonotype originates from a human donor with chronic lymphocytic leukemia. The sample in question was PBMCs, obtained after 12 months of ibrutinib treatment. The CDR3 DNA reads TGTGCCAGCTCACGCACGGAGACGGCGGGGGAGACCCAGTACTTC. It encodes CASSRTETAGETQYF.